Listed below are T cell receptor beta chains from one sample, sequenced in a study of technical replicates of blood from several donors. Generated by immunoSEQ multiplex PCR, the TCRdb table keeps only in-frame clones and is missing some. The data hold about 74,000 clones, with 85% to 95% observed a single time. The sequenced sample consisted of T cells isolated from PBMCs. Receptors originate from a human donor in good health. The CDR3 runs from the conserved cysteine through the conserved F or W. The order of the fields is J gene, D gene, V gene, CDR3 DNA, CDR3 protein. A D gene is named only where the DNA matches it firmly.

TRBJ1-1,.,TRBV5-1,TGCGCCAGCAGCCCGGCCTCCCGGAGTAACACTGAAGCTTTCTTT,CASSPASRSNTEAFF
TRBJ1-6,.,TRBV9,TGTGCCAGCAGCGTAGACAGGGCCGGTAATTCACCCCTCCACTTT,CASSVDRAGNSPLHF
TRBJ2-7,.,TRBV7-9,TGTGCCAGCAGCTCACCGCGGACAGACCCTAACGAGCAGTACTTC,CASSSPRTDPNEQYF
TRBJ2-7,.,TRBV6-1,TGTGCCAGCTTACAGAGCTCCTACGAGCAGTACTTC,CASLQSSYEQYF
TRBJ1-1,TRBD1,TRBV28,TGTGCCAGCAGTTATATAAAAGGGACCGGGACAGGGACGACTTTCTTT,CASSYIKGTGTGTTFF
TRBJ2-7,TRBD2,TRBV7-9,TGTGCCAGCAGCTTGTCGTTAGGGAGACTAGCACCCTTCGAGCAGTACTTC,CASSLSLGRLAPFEQYF
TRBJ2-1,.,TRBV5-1,TGCGCCAGCAGCTTGGGGTGGGGCGGAACCTACAATGAGCAGTTCTTC,CASSLGWGGTYNEQFF
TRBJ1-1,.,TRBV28,TGTGCCAGCAGCCCGACAACCAAGAACACTGAAGCTTTCTTT,CASSPTTKNTEAFF
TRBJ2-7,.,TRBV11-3,TGTGCCAGCAGCCGGCCTAGTTTTACCCCCTACGAGCAGTACTTC,CASSRPSFTPYEQYF
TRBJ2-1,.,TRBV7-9,TGTGCCAGCAGCTCCTCGTCTGTCTCCTACAATGAGCAGTTCTTC,CASSSSSVSYNEQFF
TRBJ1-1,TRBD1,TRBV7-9,TGTGCCAGCAGCTTAGGTGGGACAGGGGCGTTCACTGAAGCTTTCTTT,CASSLGGTGAFTEAFF
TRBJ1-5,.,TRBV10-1,TGCGCCAGCAGTGCACAGGCGGGGAGCAATCAGCCCCAGCATTTT,CASSAQAGSNQPQHF
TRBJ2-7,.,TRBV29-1,TGCAGCGTTGAAGTGGAGGGCCCCCCCTACGAGCAGTACTTC,CSVEVEGPPYEQYF